The 3 T cell receptor beta chains given below trace back to one sample, sequenced in a study of blood T cell repertoires in COVID-19. Sequenced by immunoSEQ multiplex PCR; TCRdb stores in-frame clones only, minus some. The repertoire holds 110,000 or so clones, with over 60% as singletons. The specimen was peripheral blood. The receptor set was obtained from a man in his sixties or seventies with acute or convalescent COVID-19.

The chain recombines TRBV7-2 with TRBJ2-7; TRBD1 matches 7 bases. Trimming cost V 1 base and J 4 bases; bases outside gene matches: 1. This CDR3 spans 13 amino acids. The germline V gene has CDR1 SGHTA and CDR2 FQGNSA. The DNA for the CDR3 is TGTGCCAGCAGCTTAGTGGACAGGTACGAGCAGTACTTC. It specifies CASSLVDRYEQYF.

V gene TRBV3-1 (or the pseudogene TRBV3-2) combines with J gene TRBJ1-2, with TRBD1 matching 9 bases. This CDR3 comprises 15 residues. CDR1 is LGHDT and CDR2 is YNNKEL in the germline V gene (reference sequence). Trimming removed 1 base from V and 5 bases from J; junction bases left unmatched: 5. The DNA of the CDR3 is TGTGCCAGCAGCCAAGCGTCGGGACAGGGTTATGGCTACACCTTC. This gives the protein CASSQASGQGYGYTF.

This chain joins TRBV30 and TRBJ1-1, with 7 positions matching TRBD1. With 0 bases clipped from V and 3 bases from J, the junction kept 7 bases outside the gene matches. CDR1 GTSNPN and CDR2 SVGIG come from the germline V gene (reference sequence). The CDR3 covers 15 residues. The chain's CDR3 is CAWSVQGGPYTEAFF. CDR3 bases: TGTGCCTGGAGTGTACAAGGGGGCCCGTACACTGAAGCTTTCTTT.